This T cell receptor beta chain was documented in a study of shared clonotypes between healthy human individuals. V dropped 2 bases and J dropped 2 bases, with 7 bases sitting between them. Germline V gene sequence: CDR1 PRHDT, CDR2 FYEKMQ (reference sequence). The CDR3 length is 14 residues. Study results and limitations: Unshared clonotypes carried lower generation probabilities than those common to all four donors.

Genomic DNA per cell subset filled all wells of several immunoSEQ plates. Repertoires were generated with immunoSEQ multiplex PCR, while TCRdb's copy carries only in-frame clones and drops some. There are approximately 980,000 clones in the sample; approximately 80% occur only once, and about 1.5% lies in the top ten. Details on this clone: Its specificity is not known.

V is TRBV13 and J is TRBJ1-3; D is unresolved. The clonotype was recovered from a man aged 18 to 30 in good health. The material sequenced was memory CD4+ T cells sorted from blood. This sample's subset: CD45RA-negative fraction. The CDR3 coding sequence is TGTGCCAGCAGCTTAAAAGGGACTGGAAACACCATATATTTT. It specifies CASSLKGTGNTIYF.